This T cell receptor (beta chain) was identified in a study of blood T cell repertoires in COVID-19. Germline lookup yields CDR1 LGHNA and CDR2 YNFKEQ. J was trimmed by 3 bases and V by 4 bases; bases with no gene match: 11. This CDR3 has 17 residues. TCRdb's copy holds only in-frame clones and misses some; the assay was immunoSEQ multiplex PCR. Here the sample spans around 89,000 clones, 80% to 90% being singletons. The clonotype originates from a man in his forties or fifties with acute or convalescent COVID-19. This chain links TRBV4-2 with TRBJ2-2; TRBD2 matches 7 bases. The specimen was peripheral blood. In nucleotides, the CDR3 is TGTGCCAGCAGCCGGAACGACGCGGCGGGGGACACCGGGGAGCTGTTTTTT. Protein: CASSRNDAAGDTGELFF.